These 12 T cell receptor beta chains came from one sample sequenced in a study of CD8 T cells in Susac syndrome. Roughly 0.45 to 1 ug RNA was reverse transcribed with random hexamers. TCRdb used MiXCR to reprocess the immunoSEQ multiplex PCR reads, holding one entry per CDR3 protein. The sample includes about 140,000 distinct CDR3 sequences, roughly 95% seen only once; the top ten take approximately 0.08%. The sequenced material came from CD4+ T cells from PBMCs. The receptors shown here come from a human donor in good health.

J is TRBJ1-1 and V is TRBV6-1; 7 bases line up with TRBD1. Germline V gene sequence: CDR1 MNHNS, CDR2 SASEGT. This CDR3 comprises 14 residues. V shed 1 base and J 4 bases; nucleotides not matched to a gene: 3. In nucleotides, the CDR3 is TGTGCCAGCAGTGAAGAACAGGGGATCACTGAAGCTTTCTTT. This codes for CASSEEQGITEAFF.

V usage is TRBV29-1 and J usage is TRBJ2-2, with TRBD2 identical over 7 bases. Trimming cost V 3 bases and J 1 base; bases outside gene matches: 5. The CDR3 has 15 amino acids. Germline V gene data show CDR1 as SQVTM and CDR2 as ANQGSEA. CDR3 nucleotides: TGCAGCGTTGACGGCGGGAGTTGGAACACCGGGGAGCTGTTTTTT. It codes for CSVDGGSWNTGELFF.

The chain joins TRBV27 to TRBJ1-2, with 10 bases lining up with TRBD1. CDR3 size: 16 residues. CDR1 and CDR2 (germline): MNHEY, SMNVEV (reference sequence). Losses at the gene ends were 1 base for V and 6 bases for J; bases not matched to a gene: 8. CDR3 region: CASSLYLGTGDNGYTF. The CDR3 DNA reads TGTGCCAGCAGTTTATACCTAGGGACAGGGGACAATGGCTACACCTTC.

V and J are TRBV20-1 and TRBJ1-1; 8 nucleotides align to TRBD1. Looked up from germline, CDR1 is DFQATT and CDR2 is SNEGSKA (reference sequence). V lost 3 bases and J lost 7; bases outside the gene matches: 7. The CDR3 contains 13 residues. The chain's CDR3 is CSARRQGMGEAFF. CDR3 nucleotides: TGCAGTGCTAGGAGACAGGGGATGGGTGAAGCTTTCTTT.

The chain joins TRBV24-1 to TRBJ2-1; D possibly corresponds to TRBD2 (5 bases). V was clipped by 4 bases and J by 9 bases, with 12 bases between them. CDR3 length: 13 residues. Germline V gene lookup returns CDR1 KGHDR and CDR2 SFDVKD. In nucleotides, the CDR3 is TGTGCCACCAGTGACGGGATAGGTATTGAGCAGTTCTTC. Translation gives CATSDGIGIEQFF.

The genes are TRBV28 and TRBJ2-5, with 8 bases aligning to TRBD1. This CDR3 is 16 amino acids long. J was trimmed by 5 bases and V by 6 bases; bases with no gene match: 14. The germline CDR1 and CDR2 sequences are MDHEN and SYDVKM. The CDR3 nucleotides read TGTGCCAGCAGCTTGGCAGGACAGGGCCGAAGGGAGACCCAGTACTTC. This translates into CASSLAGQGRRETQYF.

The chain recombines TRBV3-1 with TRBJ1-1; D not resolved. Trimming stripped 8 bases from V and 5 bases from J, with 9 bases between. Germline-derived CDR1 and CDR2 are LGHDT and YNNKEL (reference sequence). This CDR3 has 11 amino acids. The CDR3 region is CASQGGTEAFF. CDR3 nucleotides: TGTGCCAGCCAAGGCGGAACTGAAGCTTTCTTT.

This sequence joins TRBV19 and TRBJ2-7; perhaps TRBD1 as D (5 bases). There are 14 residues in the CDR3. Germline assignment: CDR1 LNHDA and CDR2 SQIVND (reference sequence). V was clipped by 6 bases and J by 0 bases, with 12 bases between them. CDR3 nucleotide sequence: TGTGCCAGTAGCAGACAGCACAACTCCTACGAGCAGTACTTC. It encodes CASSRQHNSYEQYF.

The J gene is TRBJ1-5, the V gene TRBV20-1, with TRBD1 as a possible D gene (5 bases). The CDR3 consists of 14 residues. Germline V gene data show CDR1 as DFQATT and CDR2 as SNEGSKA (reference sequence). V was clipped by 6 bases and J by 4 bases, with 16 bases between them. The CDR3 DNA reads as TGCAGTGCGCTGGGACGTACGTCTAATCAGCCCCAGCATTTT. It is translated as CSALGRTSNQPQHF.

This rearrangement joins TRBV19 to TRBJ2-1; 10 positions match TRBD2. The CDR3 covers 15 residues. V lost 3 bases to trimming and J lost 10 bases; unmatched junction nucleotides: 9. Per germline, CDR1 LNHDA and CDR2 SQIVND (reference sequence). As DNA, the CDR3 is TGTGCCAGTAGTATTTTAACTAGCGGGGCAGGCGAGCAGTTCTTC. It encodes CASSILTSGAGEQFF.

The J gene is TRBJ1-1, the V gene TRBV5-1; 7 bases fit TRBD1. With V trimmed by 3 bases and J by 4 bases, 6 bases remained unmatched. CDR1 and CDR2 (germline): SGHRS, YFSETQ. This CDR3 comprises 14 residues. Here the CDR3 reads CASSSPTGSTEAFF. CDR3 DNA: TGCGCCAGCAGCTCCCCGACAGGGTCCACTGAAGCTTTCTTT.

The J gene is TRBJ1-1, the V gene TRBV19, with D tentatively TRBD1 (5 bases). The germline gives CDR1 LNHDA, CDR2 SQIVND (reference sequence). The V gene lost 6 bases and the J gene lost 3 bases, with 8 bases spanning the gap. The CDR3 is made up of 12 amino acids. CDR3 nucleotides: TGTGCCAGTAGGAGGGGTTACACTGAAGCTTTCTTT. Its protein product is CASRRGYTEAFF.